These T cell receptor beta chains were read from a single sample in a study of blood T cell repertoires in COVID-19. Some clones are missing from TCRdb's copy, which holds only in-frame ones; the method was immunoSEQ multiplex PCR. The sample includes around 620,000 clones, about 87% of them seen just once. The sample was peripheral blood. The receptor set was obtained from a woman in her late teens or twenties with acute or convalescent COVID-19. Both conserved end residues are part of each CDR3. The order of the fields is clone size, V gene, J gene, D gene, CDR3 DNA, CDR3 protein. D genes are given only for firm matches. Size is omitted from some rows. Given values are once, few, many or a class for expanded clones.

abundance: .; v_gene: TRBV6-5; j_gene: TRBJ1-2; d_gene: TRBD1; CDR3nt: TGTGCCAGCAGTTCGGACAGGGTTGCCTATGGCTACACCTTC; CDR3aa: CASSSDRVAYGYTF
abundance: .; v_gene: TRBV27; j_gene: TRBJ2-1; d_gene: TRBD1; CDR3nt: TGTGCCAGCAGCTCCCTCGGGACAGGGTTAAATGAGCAGTTCTTC; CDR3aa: CASSSLGTGLNEQFF
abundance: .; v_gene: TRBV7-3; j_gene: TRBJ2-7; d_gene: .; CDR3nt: TGTGCCAGCAGCCCCCACGGGGGGCGGAACGAGCAGTACTTC; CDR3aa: CASSPHGGRNEQYF
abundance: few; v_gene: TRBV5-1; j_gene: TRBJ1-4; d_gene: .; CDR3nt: TGCGCCAGCAGCCCCAGGACAGAAGAGAATGAAAAACTGTTTTTT; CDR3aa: CASSPRTEENEKLFF
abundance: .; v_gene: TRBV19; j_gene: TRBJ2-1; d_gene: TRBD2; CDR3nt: TGTGCCAGTAAGACTAGCGGGGGGGCCAATGAGCAGTTCTTC; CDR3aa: CASKTSGGANEQFF
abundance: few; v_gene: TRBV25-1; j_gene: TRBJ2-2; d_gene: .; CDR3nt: TGTGCCAGCAGTAAAAAGACAGATAGAACCGGGGAGCTGTTTTTT; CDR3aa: CASSKKTDRTGELFF
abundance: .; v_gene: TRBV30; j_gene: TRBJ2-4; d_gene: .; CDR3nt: TGTGCCTGGAGTGGAAGGGGATACAAAAACATTCAGTACTTC; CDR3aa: CAWSGRGYKNIQYF
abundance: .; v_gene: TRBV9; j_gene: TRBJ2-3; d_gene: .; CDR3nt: TGTGCCAGCAGCGTAGCGGGGTCGGCCACAGATACGCAGTATTTT; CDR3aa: CASSVAGSATDTQYF
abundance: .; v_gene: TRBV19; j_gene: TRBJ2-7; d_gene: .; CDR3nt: TGTGCCAGTAGCCTGCGGGGCCTTCTGGAAGAGCAGTACTTC; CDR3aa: CASSLRGLLEEQYF
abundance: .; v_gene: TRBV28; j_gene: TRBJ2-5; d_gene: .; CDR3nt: TGTGCCAGCAGTTTAATTGGACAACTCCAAGAGACCCAGTACTTC; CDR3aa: CASSLIGQLQETQYF
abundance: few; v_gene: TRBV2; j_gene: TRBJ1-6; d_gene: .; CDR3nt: TGTGCCGGGCAGGGAAAGGGTAATTCACCCCTCCACTTT; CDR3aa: CAGQGKGNSPLHF
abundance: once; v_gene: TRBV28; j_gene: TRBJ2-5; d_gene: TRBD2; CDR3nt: TGTGCCACAATGCAAGCCCCGGGGGGTGGGGAGACCCAGTACTTC; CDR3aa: CATMQAPGGGETQYF
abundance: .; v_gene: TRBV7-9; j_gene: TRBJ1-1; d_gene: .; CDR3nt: TGTGCCAGCAGCTTAACACAGGGCCCCACTGAAGCTTTCTTT; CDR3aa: CASSLTQGPTEAFF
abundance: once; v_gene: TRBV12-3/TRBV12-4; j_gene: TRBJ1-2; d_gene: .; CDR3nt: TGTGCCAGCAGTCTACAGGGTAACTATGGCTACACCTTC; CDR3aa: CASSLQGNYGYTF
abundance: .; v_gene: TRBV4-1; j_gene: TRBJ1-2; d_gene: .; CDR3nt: TGCGCCAGCAGCCAGACGCCGGGTACTAACTATGGCTACACCTTC; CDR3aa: CASSQTPGTNYGYTF
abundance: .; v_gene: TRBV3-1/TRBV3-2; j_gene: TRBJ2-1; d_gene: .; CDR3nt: TGTGCCAGCAGCCAGGTGACATCAGGTGAGCAGTTCTTC; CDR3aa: CASSQVTSGEQFF
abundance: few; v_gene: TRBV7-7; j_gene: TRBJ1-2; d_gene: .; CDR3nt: TGTGCCAGCAGCCTAGAAGGAGGGTATGGCTACACCTTC; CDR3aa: CASSLEGGYGYTF
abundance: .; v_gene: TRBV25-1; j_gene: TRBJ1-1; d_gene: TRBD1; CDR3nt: TGTGCCAGCAGCAGGGGGACGGTGAACACTGAAGCTTTCTTT; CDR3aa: CASSRGTVNTEAFF
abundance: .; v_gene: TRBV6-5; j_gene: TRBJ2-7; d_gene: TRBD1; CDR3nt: TGTGCCAGCGGGCGGGACAGGGCCTACGAGCAGTACTTC; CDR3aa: CASGRDRAYEQYF
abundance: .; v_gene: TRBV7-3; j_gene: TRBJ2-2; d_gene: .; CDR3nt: TGTGCCAGCAGCTTAAGCGGGGCGAACACCGGGGAGCTGTTTTTT; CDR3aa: CASSLSGANTGELFF
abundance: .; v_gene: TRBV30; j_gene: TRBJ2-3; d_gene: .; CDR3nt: TGTGCCTGGAGTGTTGTATCCGCAGATACGCAGTATTTT; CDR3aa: CAWSVVSADTQYF
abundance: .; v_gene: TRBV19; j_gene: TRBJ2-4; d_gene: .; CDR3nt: TGTGCCCCCGGCTTGTGGCGGGACAGCAACTTTCTAGCCAAAAACATTCAGTACTTC; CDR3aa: CAPGLWRDSNFLAKNIQYF